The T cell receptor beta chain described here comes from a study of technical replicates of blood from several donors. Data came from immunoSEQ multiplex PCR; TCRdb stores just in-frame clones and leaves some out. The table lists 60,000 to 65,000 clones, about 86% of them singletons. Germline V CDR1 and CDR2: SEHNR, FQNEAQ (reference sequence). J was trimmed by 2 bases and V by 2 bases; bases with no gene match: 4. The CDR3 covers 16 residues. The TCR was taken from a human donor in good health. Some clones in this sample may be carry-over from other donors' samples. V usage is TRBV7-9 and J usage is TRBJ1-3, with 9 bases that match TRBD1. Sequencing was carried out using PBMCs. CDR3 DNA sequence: TGTGCCAGCAGCTTATTGGGACAGGGAGCTGGAAACACCATATATTTT. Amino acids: CASSLLGQGAGNTIYF. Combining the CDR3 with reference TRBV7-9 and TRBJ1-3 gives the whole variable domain DTGVSQNPRHKITKRGQNVTFRCDPISEHNRLYWYRQTLGQGPEFLTYFQNEAQLEKSRLLSDRFSAERPKGSFSTLEIQRTEQGDSAMYLCASSLLGQGAGNTIYFGEGSWLTVV.